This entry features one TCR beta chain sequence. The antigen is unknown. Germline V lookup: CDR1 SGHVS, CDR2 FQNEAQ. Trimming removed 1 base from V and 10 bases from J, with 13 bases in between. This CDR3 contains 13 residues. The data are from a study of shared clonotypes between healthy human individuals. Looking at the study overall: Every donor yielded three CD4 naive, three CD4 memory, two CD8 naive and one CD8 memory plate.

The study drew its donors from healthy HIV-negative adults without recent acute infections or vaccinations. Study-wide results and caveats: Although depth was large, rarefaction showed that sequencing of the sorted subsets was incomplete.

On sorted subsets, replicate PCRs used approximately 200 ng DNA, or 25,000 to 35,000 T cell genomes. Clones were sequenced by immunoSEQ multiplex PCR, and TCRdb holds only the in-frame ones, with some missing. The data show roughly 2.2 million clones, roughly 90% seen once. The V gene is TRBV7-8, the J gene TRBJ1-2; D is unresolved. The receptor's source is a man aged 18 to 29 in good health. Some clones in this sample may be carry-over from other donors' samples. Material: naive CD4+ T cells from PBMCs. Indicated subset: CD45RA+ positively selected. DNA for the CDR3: TGTGCCAGCAGCTTAGGGGTTGACACGGCCTACACCTTC. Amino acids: CASSLGVDTAYTF.